This T cell receptor (beta chain) was retrieved from a study of shared clonotypes between healthy human individuals. Study in general: Per donor, three plates held CD4 naive cells, three held CD4 memory, two held CD8 naive and one held CD8 memory.

V dropped 3 bases and J dropped 8; count of bases not matched to a gene: 4. CDR3 length: 14 amino acids. The V gene's germline CDR1 is SEHNR and CDR2 FQNEAQ (reference sequence). Whole-study results and caveats: Clonotype sharing across several donors was observed for about 4.8% of naive CD4 clonotypes. A generally larger estimated richness was seen in naive subsets than in memory subsets.

Produced via immunoSEQ multiplex PCR; TCRdb's table is partial and in-frame only. Here the sample spans 2,500,000 or so clones, roughly 90% being singletons. To note about this clone: Its antigen is unknown. Other DNA sequences in this specimen translate into the identical CDR3.

This chain joins TRBV7-9 and TRBJ1-4; 9 bases are shared with TRBD1. The clonotype originates from a man aged 18 to 30 in good health. Some clones in this sample may be carry-over from other donors' samples. Source material: naive CD4+ T cells from PBMCs. Described subset: CD45RA+ positively selected. CDR3 residues: CASSLGQGSEKLFF. CDR3 in DNA: TGTGCCAGCAGCTTGGGACAGGGAAGCGAAAAACTGTTTTTT.